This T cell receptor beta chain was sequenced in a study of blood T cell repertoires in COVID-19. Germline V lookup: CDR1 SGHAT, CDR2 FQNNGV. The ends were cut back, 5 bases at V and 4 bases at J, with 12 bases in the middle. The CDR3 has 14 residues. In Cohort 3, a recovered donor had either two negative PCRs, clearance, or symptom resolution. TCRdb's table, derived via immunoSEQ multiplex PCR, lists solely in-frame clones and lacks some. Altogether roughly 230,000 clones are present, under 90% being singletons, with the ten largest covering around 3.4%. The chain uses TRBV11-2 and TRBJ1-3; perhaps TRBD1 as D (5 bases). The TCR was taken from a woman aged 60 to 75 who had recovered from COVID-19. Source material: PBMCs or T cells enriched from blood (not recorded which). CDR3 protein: CASSAGTKGNTIYF. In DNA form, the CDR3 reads TGTGCCAGCAGCGCAGGGACTAAGGGAAACACCATATATTTT.